The present T cell receptor (beta chain) was sequenced within a study of cytomegalovirus exposure and HLA in healthy donors. This clone was detected only a few times. The CDR3 runs 13 residues. The ends were cut back, 4 bases at V and 4 bases at J, with 10 bases in the middle. Germline values: CDR1 MNHNY, CDR2 SVGAGI (reference sequence). Vbeta (60) and Jbeta (13) primers were used in the PCR. TCRdb's copy holds only in-frame clones and misses some; the assay was immunoSEQ multiplex PCR. The sample carries around 97,000 clones, roughly a tenth recorded once. This clonotype was obtained from a middle-aged man in good health and CMV-seropositive. This chain links TRBV6-6 with TRBJ1-2; D is ambiguous. The sample comprised PBMCs. The CDR3 region has the DNA TGTGCCAGCAGTTCCTTTATGTTCTATGGCTACACCTTC. Its translation is CASSSFMFYGYTF.